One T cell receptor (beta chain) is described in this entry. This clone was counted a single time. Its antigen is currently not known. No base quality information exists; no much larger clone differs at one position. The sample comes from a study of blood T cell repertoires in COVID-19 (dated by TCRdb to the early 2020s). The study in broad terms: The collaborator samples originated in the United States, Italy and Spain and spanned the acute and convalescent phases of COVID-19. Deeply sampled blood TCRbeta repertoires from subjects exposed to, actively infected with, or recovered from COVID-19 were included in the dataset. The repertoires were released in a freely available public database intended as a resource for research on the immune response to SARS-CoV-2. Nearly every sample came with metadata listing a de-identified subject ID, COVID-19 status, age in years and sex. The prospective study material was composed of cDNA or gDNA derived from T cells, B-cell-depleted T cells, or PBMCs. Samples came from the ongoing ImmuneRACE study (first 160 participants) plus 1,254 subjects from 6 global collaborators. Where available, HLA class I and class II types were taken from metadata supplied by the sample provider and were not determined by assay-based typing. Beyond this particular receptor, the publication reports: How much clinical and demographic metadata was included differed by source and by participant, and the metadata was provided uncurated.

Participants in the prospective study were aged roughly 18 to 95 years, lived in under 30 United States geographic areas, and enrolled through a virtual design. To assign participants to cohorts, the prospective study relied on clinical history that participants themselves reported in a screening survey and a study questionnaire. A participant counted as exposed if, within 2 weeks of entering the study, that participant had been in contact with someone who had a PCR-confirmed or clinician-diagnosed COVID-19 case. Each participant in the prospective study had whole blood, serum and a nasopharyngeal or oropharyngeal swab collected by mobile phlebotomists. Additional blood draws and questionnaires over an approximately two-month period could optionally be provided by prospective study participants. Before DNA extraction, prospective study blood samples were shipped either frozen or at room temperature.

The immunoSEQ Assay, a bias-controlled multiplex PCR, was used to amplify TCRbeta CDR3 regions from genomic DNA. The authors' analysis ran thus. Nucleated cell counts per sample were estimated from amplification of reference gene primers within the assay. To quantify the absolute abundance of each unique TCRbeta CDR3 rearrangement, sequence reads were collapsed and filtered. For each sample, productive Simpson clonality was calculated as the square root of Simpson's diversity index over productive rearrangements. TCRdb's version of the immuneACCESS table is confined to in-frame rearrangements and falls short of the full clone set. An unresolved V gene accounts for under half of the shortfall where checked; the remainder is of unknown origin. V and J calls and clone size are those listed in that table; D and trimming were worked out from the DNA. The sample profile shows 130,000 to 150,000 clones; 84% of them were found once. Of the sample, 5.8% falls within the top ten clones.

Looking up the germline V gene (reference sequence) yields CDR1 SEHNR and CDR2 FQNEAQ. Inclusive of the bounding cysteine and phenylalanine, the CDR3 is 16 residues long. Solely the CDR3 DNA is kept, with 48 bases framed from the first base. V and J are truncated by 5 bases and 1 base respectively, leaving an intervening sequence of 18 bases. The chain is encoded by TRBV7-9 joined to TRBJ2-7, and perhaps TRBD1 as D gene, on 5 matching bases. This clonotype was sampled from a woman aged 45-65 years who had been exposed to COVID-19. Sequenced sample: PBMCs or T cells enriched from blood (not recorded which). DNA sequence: TGTGCCAGCAGCGGTAAGGACACCCTGTGGTCCTACGAGCAGTACTTC. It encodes CASSGKDTLWSYEQYF.